The 22 T cell receptor beta chains in this list originate from one sample, sequenced in a study of T cells in tumors after PD-1 blockade. Assay: immunoSEQ multiplex PCR; the TCRdb copy retains only in-frame clones and omits some. The data contain some 10,000 clones, over 50% of them singletons. The specimen comprised tumor tissue, sampled after anti-PD-1 treatment. The receptors were sampled from a human donor with basal cell carcinoma.

The J gene is TRBJ2-7, the V gene TRBV7-2; 10 bases map to TRBD2. The junction had 8 bases not matched to a gene; V was cut back by 8 bases and J by 4 bases. The CDR3 is 14 amino acids. The germline gives CDR1 SGHTA, CDR2 FQGNSA. In DNA, the CDR3 is TGTGCCAGCTCGCTGGCTAGCGGGAGTTACGAGCAGTACTTC. It encodes CASSLASGSYEQYF.

The V and J genes are TRBV4-3 and TRBJ2-1; D uncertain. The CDR3 is 17 residues long. Trimming stripped 0 bases from V and 8 bases from J, with 20 bases between. Germline V gives CDR1 LGHNA, CDR2 YSLEER. CDR3 protein: CASSQDVEQFGSHEQFF. CDR3 DNA sequence: TGCGCCAGCAGCCAAGATGTGGAACAGTTCGGTTCCCATGAGCAGTTCTTC.

This clone was recorded only once. The chain couples TRBV28 to TRBJ1-5; 8 nucleotides line up with TRBD1. Germline V gene lookup returns CDR1 MDHEN and CDR2 SYDVKM. Germline trimming cut 6 bases from V and 7 bases from J; bases unmatched to any gene: 5. The CDR3 contains 13 residues. CDR3 DNA sequence: TGTGCCAGCAGGTGGACAGGGACCCAGCCCCAGCATTTT. This sequence encodes CASRWTGTQPQHF.

Only one count was recorded for this clone. The chain combines TRBV7-6 with TRBJ2-3, with 7 bases lining up with TRBD2. The CDR3 consists of 14 residues. Trimming at V came to 3 bases and at J to 2 bases, leaving 2 bases not matched to a gene. Germline CDR1 and CDR2: SGHVS and FNYEAQ. CDR3 sequence (DNA): TGTGCCAGCAGCTTGGGGAGGGCCACAGATACGCAGTATTTT. This sequence encodes CASSLGRATDTQYF.

The chain recombines TRBV10-3 with TRBJ2-2; D gene ambiguous. The germline V gene encodes CDR1 ENHRY and CDR2 SYGVKD. The CDR3 runs to 14 residues. Trimming pared 0 bases from V and 1 base from J, leaving 3 bases between. For the CDR3, the DNA is TGTGCCATCAGTGAGTCCTTGAACACCGGGGAGCTGTTTTTT. The encoded protein is CAISESLNTGELFF.

This chain joins TRBV3-1 (or the pseudogene TRBV3-2) and TRBJ1-1; no definite D call. The CDR3 is 15 amino acids. Trimming shortened V by 3 bases and J by 5 bases, and 16 bases separated the two germline ends. Germline V gives CDR1 LGHDT, CDR2 YNNKEL (reference sequence). The CDR3 is CASSHLSRRETEAFF. CDR3 sequence (DNA): TGTGCCAGCAGCCACCTTTCGAGGCGCGAGACTGAAGCTTTCTTT.

The chain has TRBV2 and TRBJ1-2, with a possible D match to TRBD1 (6 bases). V lost 2 bases, J lost 0 bases, and 13 bases lay in between. Looked up from germline, CDR1 is SNHLY and CDR2 is FYNNEI. The CDR3 sequence is 16 residues long. The DNA for the CDR3 is TGTGCCAGCAGTGAAAGGGGGGCGGAAGCTAACTATGGCTACACCTTC. This gives the protein CASSERGAEANYGYTF. Variable domain in full (rest from reference TRBV2 and TRBJ1-2): EPEVTQTPSHQVTQMGQEVILRCVPISNHLYFYWYRQILGQKVEFLVSFYNNEISEKSEIFDDQFSVERPDGSNFTLKIRSTKLEDSAMYFCASSERGAEANYGYTFGSGTRLTVV.

This rearrangement joins TRBV6-5 to TRBJ1-2; tentatively, D is TRBD1 (5 bases). Germline values: CDR1 MNHEY, CDR2 SVGAGI. V lost 2 bases to trimming and J lost 4 bases, with 11 bases between them. This CDR3 region has 14 residues. CDR3 sequence (DNA): TGTGCCAGCAGTTACGGGGGGGTTACCTATGGCTACACCTTC. Residues: CASSYGGVTYGYTF.

The chain joins TRBV6-5 to TRBJ2-3; possibly TRBD1 for D (5 bases). Per germline, CDR1 MNHEY and CDR2 SVGAGI. V dropped 0 bases and J dropped 4 bases, with 11 bases sitting between them. The CDR3 is made up of 15 amino acids. The CDR3 DNA is TGTGCCAGCAGTTACTCCCGAGCAGGGCCAGATACGCAGTATTTT. Protein product: CASSYSRAGPDTQYF.

The chain recombines TRBV2 with TRBJ1-6; D is possibly TRBD1 (5 bases). The ends were cut back, 8 bases at V and 1 base at J, with 12 bases in the middle. The germline CDR1 and CDR2 sequences are SNHLY and FYNNEI. The CDR3 has 15 residues. The CDR3 sequence is CASGLGTSYNSPLHF. The CDR3 nucleotides are TGTGCCAGCGGTCTGGGGACGTCCTATAATTCACCCCTCCACTTT.

The chain employs TRBV18 and TRBJ2-1; 10 bases are shared with TRBD2. The junction had 0 bases not matched to a gene; V was cut back by 0 bases and J by 1 base. The CDR3 is 16 residues long. CDR1 is KGHSH, CDR2 LQKENI, per germline. In DNA form, the CDR3 reads TGTGCCAGCTCACCACCGACTAGCGGGTCCTACAATGAGCAGTTCTTC. Amino acids: CASSPPTSGSYNEQFF.

The chain carries TRBV24-1 and TRBJ2-3; 8 positions match TRBD2. Germline V gene sequence: CDR1 KGHDR, CDR2 SFDVKD. The CDR3 is 16 amino acids. V lost 1 base to trimming and J lost 3 bases; unmatched junction nucleotides: 5. The CDR3 nucleotides read TGTGCCACCAGTGATTTCACCGGGACTAGGACAGATACGCAGTATTTT. This sequence encodes CATSDFTGTRTDTQYF.

J is TRBJ2-3 and V is TRBV3-1 (or the pseudogene TRBV3-2); 10 positions match TRBD1. This CDR3 is 15 amino acids long. The V segment lost 5 bases and the J segment 1 base; nucleotides outside the gene matches: 3. Germline loops: CDR1 LGHDT, CDR2 YNNKEL (reference sequence). CDR3 sequence: CASSGGTGGTDTQYF. The CDR3 region has the DNA TGTGCCAGCAGCGGCGGGACAGGGGGCACAGATACGCAGTATTTT.

The gene calls are TRBV5-6 and TRBJ1-1; a weak D match, TRBD1 (5 bases). This CDR3 region has 11 residues. V lost 5 bases to trimming and J lost 8 bases, with 10 bases between them. Germline V lookup: CDR1 SGHDT, CDR2 YYEEEE. CDR3 amino acids: CASRLGQEAFF. CDR3 coding DNA: TGTGCCAGCAGACTGGGGCAAGAAGCTTTCTTT.

V is TRBV5-2 and J is TRBJ1-2. TRBV5-2 is marked as a pseudogene. The CDR3 totals 17 residues. The CDR3 DNA follows: TGTGCCAGCAATAGAGAGGGAGAGTACGAAAAGACCTGTGGCTACACCTTC. It specifies CASNREGEYEKTCGYTF.

This clone has a single count. The rearrangement links TRBV10-3 to TRBJ2-3, with 9 bases aligning to TRBD1. The length of the CDR3 is 15 residues. V trimming: 3 bases; J trimming: 2 bases; junction bases outside the gene matches: 3. CDR1 ENHRY and CDR2 SYGVKD come from the germline V gene. The CDR3 DNA follows: TGTGCCATCAGTGAAGGGACAGGGTCCACAGATACGCAGTATTTT. Its translation: CAISEGTGSTDTQYF.

The chain recombines TRBV24-1 with TRBJ1-5; 8 bases fit TRBD1. This CDR3 region has 14 residues. CDR1 and CDR2 (germline): KGHDR, SFDVKD. The V and J ends lost 3 bases and 5 bases, in that order; junction bases with no gene match: 2. The CDR3 coding sequence is TGTGCCACCAGTGATCGGACAGGGCATCAGCCCCAGCATTTT. It translates to CATSDRTGHQPQHF.

The chain has TRBV16 and TRBJ1-2; D is perhaps TRBD1 (5 bases). This CDR3 region has 17 residues. The ends were cut back, 5 bases at V and 4 bases at J, with 23 bases in the middle. Germline loops: CDR1 KGHSY, CDR2 FQNENV. The CDR3 bases are TGTGCCAGCAGCGGGTACCTAGCGGGGGGTTCCCGCTATGGCTACACCTTC. Translation: CASSGYLAGGSRYGYTF.

By its share, this clone is medium-sized (0.01 to 0.1%). The V gene is TRBV4-2, the J gene TRBJ2-4; no reliable D call. Trimming stripped 0 bases from V and 5 bases from J, with 11 bases between. The V gene's germline CDR1 is LGHNA and CDR2 YNFKEQ. CDR3 length: 15 residues. CDR3 nucleotides: TGTGCCAGCAGCCAAGATATCGGCGACCAAAACATTCAGTACTTC. This translates into CASSQDIGDQNIQYF.

This clone occurred once. The chain uses TRBV7-9 and TRBJ1-1, with 9 bases matching TRBD1. The CDR3 covers 14 residues. V shed 3 bases, J shed 6 bases, and the junction held 5 bases outside the gene matches. From germline, CDR1 is SEHNR and CDR2 FQNEAQ (reference sequence). In nucleotides, the CDR3 is TGTGCCAGCAGCTTGACAGGGGGTAGCGCTGAAGCTTTCTTT. This translates into CASSLTGGSAEAFF.

The rearrangement uses TRBV4-1 and TRBJ2-1; possible D gene TRBD2, 5 bases. The length of the CDR3 is 16 residues. Germline V gives CDR1 MGHRA, CDR2 YSYEKL. V dropped 1 base and J dropped 6 bases, with 16 bases sitting between them. For the CDR3, the DNA is TGCGCCAGCAGCCAAGCCCAGCGGCTTACCATCAATGAGCAGTTCTTC. It is translated as CASSQAQRLTINEQFF.

The chain carries TRBV5-5 and TRBJ1-1; D is possibly TRBD1 (6 bases). Trimming shortened V by 1 base and J by 2 bases, and 21 bases separated the two germline ends. CDR3 size: 18 residues. The V gene's germline CDR1 is SGHKS and CDR2 YYEKEE (reference sequence). The CDR3 DNA follows: TGTGCCAGCAGCTTGTCGACCTGGGTCAGGGGCATCAACACTGAAGCTTTCTTT. Translation gives CASSLSTWVRGINTEAFF.